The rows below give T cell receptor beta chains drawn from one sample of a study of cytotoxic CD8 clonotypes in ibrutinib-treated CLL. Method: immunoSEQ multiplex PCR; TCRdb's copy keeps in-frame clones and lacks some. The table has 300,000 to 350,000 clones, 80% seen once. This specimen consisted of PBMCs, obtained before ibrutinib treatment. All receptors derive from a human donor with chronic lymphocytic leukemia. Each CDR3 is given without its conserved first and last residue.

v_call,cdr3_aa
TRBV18,ASSTRGNTYEQY
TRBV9,ASSPQTVPGLVSEQF
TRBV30,AWSVGGNNQPQH
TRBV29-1,SANLQGAVWEKLF
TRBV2,ASSAPGLGDQPQH
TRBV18,ASSLRQAASDQPQH
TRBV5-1,ASSFRRDRGGSDTQY
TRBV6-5,ASSKQGSGANVLT
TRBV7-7,ASSLSWDKNTEAF
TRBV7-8,ASSLDRAGVGYT
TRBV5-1,ASSLGGTRVYEQY
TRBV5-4,ASSLDGLAFANEQF
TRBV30,AWRDYYTGELF
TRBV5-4,ASSTMGRQPYEQY
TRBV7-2,ASSFAGGPYEQY
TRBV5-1,ASSLGQVTDTQY
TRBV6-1,ASRGDIPAAF
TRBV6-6,ASSSNRGYYGYT
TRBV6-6,ASSYGRLSTEAF
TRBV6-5,ASSYGGINYGYT
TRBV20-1,SARLGDGYT
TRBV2,ASSVLGLAVTDTQY
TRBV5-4,ASSFRTSGRSDTQY
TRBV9,ASSVGRTSGSLKETQY
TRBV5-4,ASSLRTGAGSYNEQF
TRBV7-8,ASTQGARGYYSNQPQH
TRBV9,ASSARLAGNTDTQY
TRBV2,ASTELRSQETQY
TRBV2,ASSEGRGGSYT
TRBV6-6,ASSPGRGIITDTQY
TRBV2,ASSEGFNEQF
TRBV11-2,ASRWSLNTEAF
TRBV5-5,ASSPDRHYGYT
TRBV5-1,ASSEQGGDTEAF
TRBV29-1,SPMITSVQF
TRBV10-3,ATLETRHEEQF
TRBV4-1,ASSQDPGQSTDTQY
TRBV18,ASSPGNWGYT
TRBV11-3,ASSASTGWGNEQY